This TCR beta chain was sequenced during a study of blood T cells in healthy people across ages. Looked up from germline, CDR1 is SGHTA and CDR2 is FQGNSA. The length of the CDR3 is 18 residues. Trimming stripped 6 bases from V and 4 bases from J, with 26 bases between. A sample-barcoded 5' primer and a J-beta primer mix were used in a second PCR of roughly 6 to 11 cycles. MiXCR, applied by TCRdb to the 5' RACE reads, yields one record per CDR3 protein. The sample has hundreds of thousands of distinct CDR3 sequences; about 20% are singletons. This clonotype came up a few times. The TCR comes from a man in his 70s in good health. The V gene is TRBV7-2, the J gene TRBJ2-3; D remains unclear. Sequencing used blood. Here the CDR3 reads CASRPITWALSVPDTQYF. Written as DNA, the CDR3 is TGTGCCAGCAGACCTATAACTTGGGCGCTTTCGGTCCCAGATACGCAGTATTTT.